This T cell receptor beta chain was recorded in a study of T cell responses to AZD1222 COVID-19 vaccine. Study observations and caveats: At baseline, seropositivity was found in only six AZD1222 recipients.

With 1 base removed from V and 10 bases from J, the gap between germline ends came to 11 bases. Germline V gene sequence: CDR1 MNHEY, CDR2 SVGEGT. This CDR3 is built from 14 residues. Assay: immunoSEQ multiplex PCR; the TCRdb copy retains only in-frame clones and omits some. The sample shows approximately 80,000 clones, 70% to 90% of them seen only once. Note on this clone: Its cognate antigen is unknown.

The material was peripheral blood, obtained 28 days after the second AZD1222 dose. This chain joins TRBV6-2 or TRBV6-3 and TRBJ1-6, with a weak D call TRBD1 (5 bases). The receptor comes from an adult who received the AZD1222 COVID-19 vaccine. The CDR3: CASSYLRGSSPLHF. The CDR3 nucleotides read TGTGCCAGCAGTTACTTGCGGGGGTCGTCACCCCTCCACTTT.